Below are 27 T cell receptor beta chains sequenced from a single sample in a study of T cell changes during pregnancy in multiple sclerosis. Some clones are missing from TCRdb's copy, which holds only in-frame ones; the method was immunoSEQ multiplex PCR. The repertoire holds about 80,000 clones, with 94% as singletons. This specimen was peripheral blood, taken in the third trimester of pregnancy. These receptor sequences come from a female donor with multiple sclerosis, enrolled in a pregnancy study.

J is TRBJ2-2 and V is TRBV10-1; D unclear. The CDR3 has 15 amino acids. Trimming removed 3 bases at V and 5 bases at J, with 13 bases between. Per germline, CDR1 WNHNN and CDR2 SYGVQD (reference sequence). CDR3 in DNA: TGCGCCAGCAGTGAATTCCGGTCCGGGACCGGGGAGCTGTTTTTT. Amino acid sequence: CASSEFRSGTGELFF.

The chain carries TRBV4-1 and TRBJ2-3; TRBD2 is a possible D gene (5 bases). Germline CDR1 is MGHRA and CDR2 is YSYEKL. V was trimmed by 1 base and J by 2 bases, leaving 7 bases between them. This CDR3 spans 14 amino acids. CDR3 sequence (DNA): TGCGCCAGCAGCCAAGGACTAAACACAGATACGCAGTATTTT. Its translation is CASSQGLNTDTQYF.

The chain is built from TRBV5-8 and TRBJ2-6, with 7 nucleotides matching TRBD1. Per germline, CDR1 SGHTS and CDR2 YDEGEE. V lost 5 bases, J lost 1 base, and 9 bases stayed unmatched. This CDR3 has 17 residues. The CDR3 sequence: CASSFRTGRSGANVLTF. The CDR3 bases are TGTGCCAGCAGTTTCAGGACAGGCAGATCTGGGGCCAACGTCCTGACTTTC.

The V gene is TRBV27, the J gene TRBJ2-7; 8 nucleotides agree with TRBD2. V was clipped by 5 bases and J by 3 bases; unmatched bases: 9. The CDR3 runs 15 residues. Germline loops: CDR1 MNHEY, CDR2 SMNVEV (reference sequence). The CDR3 nucleotides read TGTGCCAGCAGTCTCGCGGGAGGAGGTGGCTACGAGCAGTACTTC. Translated, it gives CASSLAGGGGYEQYF.

The chain has TRBV10-2 and TRBJ1-2; D gene unclear. The germline gives CDR1 WSHSY, CDR2 SAAADI. Trimming shortened V by 10 bases and J by 0 bases, and 15 bases separated the two germline ends. The CDR3 consists of 14 residues. The DNA for the CDR3 is TGCGCCATCGATAACCCCCAGGCTAACTATGGCTACACCTTC. This translates into CAIDNPQANYGYTF.

The sample holds a few counts of this clone. The J gene is TRBJ1-2, the V gene TRBV28, with D perhaps TRBD1 (6 bases). The ends were cut back, 7 bases at V and 8 bases at J, with 17 bases in the middle. The CDR3 has 13 residues. Germline assignment: CDR1 MDHEN and CDR2 SYDVKM. CDR3 DNA: TGTGCCAGCACCCCCTCGGGGGGCATGGGCTACACCTTC. Protein sequence: CASTPSGGMGYTF.

J is TRBJ2-2 and V is TRBV27, with 8 bases that match TRBD2. With 5 bases clipped from V and 3 bases from J, the junction kept 8 bases outside the gene matches. Germline V lookup: CDR1 MNHEY, CDR2 SMNVEV (reference sequence). CDR3 length: 16 amino acids. The CDR3 is CASSAPGGAYTGELFF. The CDR3 DNA reads TGTGCCAGCAGTGCCCCCGGGGGGGCCTACACCGGGGAGCTGTTTTTT.

This chain links TRBV14 with TRBJ1-1, with unresolved D. The germline V gene has CDR1 SGHDN and CDR2 FVKESK. This CDR3 region has 11 residues. V shed 1 base and J shed 9 bases, with 6 bases lying between them. The DNA for the CDR3 is TGTGCCAGCAGCCAAGGCAGGAAAGCTTTCTTT. Protein sequence: CASSQGRKAFF.

The chain is built from TRBV11-1 and TRBJ1-2; D might be TRBD1 (5 bases). The germline V gene encodes CDR1 SGHAT and CDR2 FQDESV (reference sequence). Trimming removed 4 bases from V and 8 bases from J, with 14 bases in between. The CDR3 has 13 residues. The CDR3 nucleotides read TGTGCCAGCAGCTACGGGACTGCCGGCGGCTACACCTTC. Translating it yields CASSYGTAGGYTF. Full variable domain (remainder filled in from reference TRBV11-1 and TRBJ1-2): EAEVAQSPRYKITEKSQAVAFWCDPISGHATLYWYRQILGQGPELLVQFQDESVVDDSQLPKDRFSAERLKGVDSTLKIQPAELGDSAMYLCASSYGTAGGYTFGSGTRLTVV.

V usage is TRBV5-1 and J usage is TRBJ2-1; possible D gene TRBD2, 5 bases. Germline lookup yields CDR1 SGHRS and CDR2 YFSETQ. The CDR3 consists of 12 residues. V was cut by 4 bases and J by 8 bases, with 10 bases left in between. This CDR3 is CASSPPGDEQFF. The CDR3 DNA follows: TGCGCCAGCAGCCCCCCCGGGGATGAGCAGTTCTTC.

The J gene is TRBJ2-3, the V gene TRBV7-9; tentative D call: TRBD2 (6 bases). Trimming removed 3 bases from V and 2 bases from J, with 18 bases in between. This CDR3 has 17 residues. Germline CDR1 and CDR2: SEHNR and FQNEAQ (reference sequence). In DNA, the CDR3 is TGTGCCAGCAGCTTTCCCCTCCTGGGACTTCCCACAGATACGCAGTATTTT. Translating gives CASSFPLLGLPTDTQYF. The full variable domain, in which reference TRBV7-9 and TRBJ2-3 provide the parts outside the CDR3, is DTGVSQNPRHKITKRGQNVTFRCDPISEHNRLYWYRQTLGQGPEFLTYFQNEAQLEKSRLLSDRFSAERPKGSFSTLEIQRTEQGDSAMYLCASSFPLLGLPTDTQYFGPGTRLTVL.

The chain has TRBV20-1 and TRBJ1-1; no definite D call. The ends were cut back, 2 bases at V and 2 bases at J, with 3 bases in the middle. The CDR3 consists of 11 residues. CDR1 and CDR2 (germline): DFQATT, SNEGSKA (reference sequence). The CDR3 spells CSARQNTEAFF. The CDR3 region has the DNA TGCAGTGCTAGACAAAACACTGAAGCTTTCTTT.

J is TRBJ1-2 and V is TRBV10-3; D is unresolved. V was pared by 4 bases and J by 2 bases, with 5 bases between. The CDR3 contains 12 residues. Germline values: CDR1 ENHRY, CDR2 SYGVKD. CDR3 region: CAISGQNYGYTF. The DNA for the CDR3 is TGTGCCATCAGTGGGCAGAACTATGGCTACACCTTC.

V and J are TRBV27 and TRBJ2-7; 8 bases align to TRBD1. J gave up 3 bases and V 1 base, and 11 bases lay outside the gene matches. The germline V gene has CDR1 MNHEY and CDR2 SMNVEV (reference sequence). The length of the CDR3 is 17 residues. CDR3 amino acids: CASSLYDRGGSVYEQYF. CDR3 nucleotides: TGTGCCAGCAGTTTATACGACAGGGGAGGTAGTGTCTACGAGCAGTACTTC.

This clone showed up just once. The V gene is TRBV5-6, the J gene TRBJ2-1, with D maybe TRBD2 (6 bases). V gave up 2 bases and J gave up 6 bases, with 18 bases separating them. This CDR3 has 16 amino acids. Germline CDR1 reads SGHDT; CDR2 reads YYEEEE. CDR3 sequence reads: CASSLQGLRPLNEQFF. In DNA form, the CDR3 reads TGTGCCAGCAGCTTACAAGGACTAAGGCCTCTCAATGAGCAGTTCTTC.

Written as DNA, the CDR3 is TGTGCCAGCAGCTTAGAAGGAGGAGGTAATGAAAAACTGTTTTTT. Translated: CASSLEGGGNEKLFF. The rearrangement links TRBV7-9 to TRBJ1-4; D gene unclear. CDR3 length: 15 amino acids. Germline assignment: CDR1 SEHNR and CDR2 FQNEAQ (reference sequence). Trimming stripped 1 base from V and 4 bases from J, with 10 bases between.

The chain joins TRBV7-9 to TRBJ1-2, with 7 positions matching TRBD1. V shed 5 bases, J shed 2 bases, and the junction held 5 bases outside the gene matches. Per germline, CDR1 SEHNR and CDR2 FQNEAQ (reference sequence). The CDR3 spans 14 residues. The CDR3 spells CASSLDRRNYGYTF. In DNA, the CDR3 is TGTGCCAGCAGCCTGGACAGGCGAAACTATGGCTACACCTTC.

The V and J genes are TRBV6-5 and TRBJ1-5, with a weak D call TRBD1 (6 bases). Germline loops: CDR1 MNHEY, CDR2 SVGAGI. V shed 4 bases and J shed 7 bases, with 11 bases lying between them. The CDR3 spans 13 residues. The CDR3 nucleotides read TGTGCCAGCAGTTCCCACAGGGACCAGCCCCAGCATTTT. Translating gives CASSSHRDQPQHF.

This clone was counted once. This sequence joins TRBV6-1 and TRBJ1-1, with D perhaps TRBD1 (6 bases). With 6 bases removed from V and 1 base from J, the gap between germline ends came to 15 bases. Germline V CDR1 and CDR2: MNHNS, SASEGT. This CDR3 spans 15 amino acids. CDR3 sequence reads: CASRWTEISNTEAFF. The DNA for the CDR3 is TGTGCCAGCAGGTGGACAGAGATATCGAACACTGAAGCTTTCTTT.

This sequence joins TRBV18 and TRBJ2-2; D ambiguous. Germline CDR1 is KGHSH and CDR2 is LQKENI. V lost 4 bases to trimming and J lost 2 bases, with 14 bases between them. This CDR3 region has 16 residues. CDR3 protein: CASSLLSSLNTGELFF. In DNA, the CDR3 is TGTGCCAGCTCACTCCTTTCGAGTCTCAACACCGGGGAGCTGTTTTTT.

The V and J genes are TRBV21-1 and TRBJ1-1. TRBV21-1 is listed as a pseudogene. This CDR3 spans 17 amino acids. In DNA, the CDR3 is TGTGCCAGCAGCAATGTCCGGGATAAACATATGAACACTGAAGCTTTCTTT. Protein product: CASSNVRDKHMNTEAFF.

The rearrangement uses TRBV5-1 and TRBJ1-1, with D uncertain. The CDR3 is made up of 16 amino acids. Trimming pared 4 bases from V and 0 bases from J, leaving 16 bases between. CDR1 and CDR2 from the germline V gene are SGHRS and YFSETQ. CDR3: CASSHTAYRMNTEAFF. As DNA, the CDR3 is TGCGCCAGCAGCCACACAGCTTATCGAATGAACACTGAAGCTTTCTTT.

The V gene is TRBV20-1, the J gene TRBJ1-2; D possibly corresponds to TRBD1 (6 bases). Trimming took off 6 bases at V and 7 bases at J, with 12 bases between the two ends. The CDR3 runs 11 residues. Germline-derived CDR1 and CDR2 are DFQATT and SNEGSKA (reference sequence). CDR3 amino acids: CSAPTGSGYTF. Written as DNA, the CDR3 is TGCAGTGCCCCCACAGGGAGTGGCTACACCTTC.

The CDR3, as DNA: TGTGCCAGCAGCCACATCGGGACAGCCCTCTACGAGCAGTACTTC. It is translated as CASSHIGTALYEQYF. The chain is built from TRBV7-8 and TRBJ2-7; 7 bases map to TRBD1. Germline V gene sequence: CDR1 SGHVS, CDR2 FQNEAQ. J lost 3 bases, V lost 5 bases, and 10 bases had no gene match. The CDR3 runs 15 residues.

J is TRBJ2-5 and V is TRBV6-5; 13 bases agree with TRBD2. The CDR3 extends over 15 amino acids. The germline gives CDR1 MNHEY, CDR2 SVGAGI. V shed 4 bases and J 2 bases; nucleotides not matched to a gene: 1. CDR3 nucleotides: TGTGCCAGCAGTTCGGGACTAGCGGGGCAAGAGACCCAGTACTTC. Its protein product is CASSSGLAGQETQYF.

The gene calls are TRBV10-1 and TRBJ2-1; possibly TRBD2 for D (5 bases). The germline gives CDR1 WNHNN, CDR2 SYGVQD (reference sequence). The V gene lost 4 bases and the J gene lost 2 bases, with 6 bases spanning the gap. The CDR3 consists of 13 residues. The CDR3 nucleotides are TGCGCCAGCAGTGGGGAGCCCTACAATGAGCAGTTCTTC. This sequence encodes CASSGEPYNEQFF.

CDR3 nucleotide sequence: TGTGCCAGCAGCTCTCCCAGACAGGGGGACTATGGCTACACCTTC. Translated: CASSSPRQGDYGYTF. The chain combines TRBV5-5 with TRBJ1-2; 9 bases agree with TRBD1. The CDR3 extends over 15 amino acids. Trimming at V came to 3 bases and at J to 3 bases, leaving 6 bases not matched to a gene. Germline lookup yields CDR1 SGHKS and CDR2 YYEKEE (reference sequence). The complete variable domain, with remaining parts taken from reference TRBV5-5 and TRBJ1-2, reads DAGVTQSPTHLIKTRGQQVTLRCSPISGHKSVSWYQQVLGQGPQFIFQYYEKEERGRGNFPDRFSARQFPNYSSELNVNALLLGDSALYLCASSSPRQGDYGYTFGSGTRLTVV.